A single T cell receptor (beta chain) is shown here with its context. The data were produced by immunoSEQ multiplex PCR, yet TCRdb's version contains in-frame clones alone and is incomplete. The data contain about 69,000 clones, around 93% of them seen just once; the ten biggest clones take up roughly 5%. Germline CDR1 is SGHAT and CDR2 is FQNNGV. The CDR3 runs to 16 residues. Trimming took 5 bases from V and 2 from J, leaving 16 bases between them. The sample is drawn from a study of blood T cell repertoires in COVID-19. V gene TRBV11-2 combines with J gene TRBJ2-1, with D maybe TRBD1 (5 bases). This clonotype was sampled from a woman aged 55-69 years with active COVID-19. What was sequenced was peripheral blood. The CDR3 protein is CASSDRDRLTYNEQFF. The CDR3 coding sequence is TGTGCCAGCAGCGATAGAGACAGACTTACCTACAATGAGCAGTTCTTC.